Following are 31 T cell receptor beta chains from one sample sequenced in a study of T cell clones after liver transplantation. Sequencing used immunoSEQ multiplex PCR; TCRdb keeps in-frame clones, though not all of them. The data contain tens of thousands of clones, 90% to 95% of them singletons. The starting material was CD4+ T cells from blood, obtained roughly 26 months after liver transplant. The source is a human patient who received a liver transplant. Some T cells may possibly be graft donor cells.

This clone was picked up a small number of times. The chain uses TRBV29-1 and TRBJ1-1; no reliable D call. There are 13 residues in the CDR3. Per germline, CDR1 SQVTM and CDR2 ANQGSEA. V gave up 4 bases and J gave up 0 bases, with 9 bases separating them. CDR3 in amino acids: CSVGAGMNTEAFF. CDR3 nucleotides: TGCAGCGTTGGAGCCGGGATGAACACTGAAGCTTTCTTT.

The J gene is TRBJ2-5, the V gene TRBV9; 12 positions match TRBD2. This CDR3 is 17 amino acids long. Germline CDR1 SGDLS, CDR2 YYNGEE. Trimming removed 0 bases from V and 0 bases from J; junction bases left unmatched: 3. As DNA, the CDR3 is TGTGCCAGCAGCGTAGGAGGACTAGCGGGAAACCAAGAGACCCAGTACTTC. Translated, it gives CASSVGGLAGNQETQYF.

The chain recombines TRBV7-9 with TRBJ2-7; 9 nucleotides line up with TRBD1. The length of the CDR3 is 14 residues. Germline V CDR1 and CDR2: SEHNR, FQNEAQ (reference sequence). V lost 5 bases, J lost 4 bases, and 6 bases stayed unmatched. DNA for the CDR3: TGTGCCAGCAGCCACGGACAGGGGTGGTACGAGCAGTACTTC. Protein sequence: CASSHGQGWYEQYF.

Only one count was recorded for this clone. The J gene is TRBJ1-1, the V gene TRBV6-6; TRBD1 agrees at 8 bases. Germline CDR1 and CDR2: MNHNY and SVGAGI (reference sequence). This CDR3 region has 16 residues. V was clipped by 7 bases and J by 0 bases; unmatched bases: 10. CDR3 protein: CASTHSRTGLNTEAFF. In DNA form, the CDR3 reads TGTGCCAGCACACACTCCAGGACAGGGTTGAACACTGAAGCTTTCTTT.

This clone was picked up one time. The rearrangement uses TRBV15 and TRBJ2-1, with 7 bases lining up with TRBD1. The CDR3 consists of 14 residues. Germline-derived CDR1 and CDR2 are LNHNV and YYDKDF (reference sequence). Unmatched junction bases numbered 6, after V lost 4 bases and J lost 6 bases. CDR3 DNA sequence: TGTGCCACCAGCACAGGGGGAAGTGTCAATGAGCAGTTCTTC. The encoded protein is CATSTGGSVNEQFF.

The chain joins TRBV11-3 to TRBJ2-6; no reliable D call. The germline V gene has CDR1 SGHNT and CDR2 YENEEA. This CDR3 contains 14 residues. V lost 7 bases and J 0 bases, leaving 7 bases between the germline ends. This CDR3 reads CASKEDSGANVLTF. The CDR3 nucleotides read TGTGCCAGCAAAGAGGACTCTGGGGCCAACGTCCTGACTTTC.

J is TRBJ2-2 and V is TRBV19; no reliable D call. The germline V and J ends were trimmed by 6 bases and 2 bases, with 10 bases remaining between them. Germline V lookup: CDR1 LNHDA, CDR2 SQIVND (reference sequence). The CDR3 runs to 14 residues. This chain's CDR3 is CASRSDTNTGELFF. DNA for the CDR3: TGTGCCAGTAGATCAGACACCAACACCGGGGAGCTGTTTTTT.

The CDR3 bases are TGTGCCAGCAGTTCCCTCTGGGGTGGCTACACCTTC. Protein: CASSSLWGGYTF. The chain couples TRBV6-5 to TRBJ1-2; D gene ambiguous. Trimming took off 4 bases at V and 7 bases at J, with 10 bases between the two ends. The length of the CDR3 is 12 residues. Germline values: CDR1 MNHEY, CDR2 SVGAGI.

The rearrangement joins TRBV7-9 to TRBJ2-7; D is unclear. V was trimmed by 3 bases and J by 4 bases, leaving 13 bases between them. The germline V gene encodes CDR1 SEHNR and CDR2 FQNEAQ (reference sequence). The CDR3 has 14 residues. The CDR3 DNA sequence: TGTGCCAGCAGCTTGGGTACCCTAAGGTACGAGCAGTACTTC. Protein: CASSLGTLRYEQYF.

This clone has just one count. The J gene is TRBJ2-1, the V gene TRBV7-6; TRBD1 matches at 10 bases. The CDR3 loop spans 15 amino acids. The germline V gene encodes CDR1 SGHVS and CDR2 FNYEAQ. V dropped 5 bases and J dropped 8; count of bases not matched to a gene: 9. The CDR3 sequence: CASSLGTGVGDEQFF. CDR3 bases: TGTGCCAGCAGCCTCGGGACAGGGGTCGGCGATGAGCAGTTCTTC.

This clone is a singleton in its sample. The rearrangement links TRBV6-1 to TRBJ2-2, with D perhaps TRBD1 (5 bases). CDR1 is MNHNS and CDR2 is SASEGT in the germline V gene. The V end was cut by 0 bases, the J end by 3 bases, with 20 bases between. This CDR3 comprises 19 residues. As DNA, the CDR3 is TGTGCCAGCAGTGAAGCCCACCGCCCTAGGGTAGGGGACACCGGGGAGCTGTTTTTT. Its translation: CASSEAHRPRVGDTGELFF.

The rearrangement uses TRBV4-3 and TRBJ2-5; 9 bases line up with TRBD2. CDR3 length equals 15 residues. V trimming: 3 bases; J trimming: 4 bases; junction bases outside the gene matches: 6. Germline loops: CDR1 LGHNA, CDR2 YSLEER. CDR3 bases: TGCGCCAGCAGCCAGACTCTAGCGGGAACAGAGACCCAGTACTTC. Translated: CASSQTLAGTETQYF.

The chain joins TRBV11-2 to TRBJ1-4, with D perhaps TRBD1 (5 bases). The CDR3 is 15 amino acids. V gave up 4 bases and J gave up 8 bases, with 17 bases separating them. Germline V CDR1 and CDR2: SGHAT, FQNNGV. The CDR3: CASSSGPFRGEKLFF. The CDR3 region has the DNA TGTGCCAGCAGCTCGGGGCCGTTTCGAGGCGAAAAACTGTTTTTT.

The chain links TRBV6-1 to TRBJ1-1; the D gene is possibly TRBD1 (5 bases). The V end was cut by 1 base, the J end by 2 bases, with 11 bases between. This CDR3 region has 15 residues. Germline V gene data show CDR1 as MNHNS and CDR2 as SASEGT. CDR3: CASSEGWGRNTEAFF. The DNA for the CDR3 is TGTGCCAGCAGTGAAGGGTGGGGGAGAAACACTGAAGCTTTCTTT.

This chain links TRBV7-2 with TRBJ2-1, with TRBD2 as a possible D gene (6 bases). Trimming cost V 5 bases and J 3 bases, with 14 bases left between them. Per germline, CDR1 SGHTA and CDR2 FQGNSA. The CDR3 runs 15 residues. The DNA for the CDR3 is TGTGCCAGCAGCAGAACTAGCCGGGACTACAATGAGCAGTTCTTC. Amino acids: CASSRTSRDYNEQFF.

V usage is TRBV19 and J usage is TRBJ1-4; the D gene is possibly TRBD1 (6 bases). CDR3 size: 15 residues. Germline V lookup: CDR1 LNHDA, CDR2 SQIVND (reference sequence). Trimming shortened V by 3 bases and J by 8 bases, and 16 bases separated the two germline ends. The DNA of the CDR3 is TGTGCCAGTAGTATCGGGGGGGGCCAACGGGAAAAACTGTTTTTT. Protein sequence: CASSIGGGQREKLFF.

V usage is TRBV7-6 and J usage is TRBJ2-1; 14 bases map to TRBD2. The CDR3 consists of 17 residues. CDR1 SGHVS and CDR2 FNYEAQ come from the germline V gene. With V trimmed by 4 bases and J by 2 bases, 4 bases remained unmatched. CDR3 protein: CASSSGTSGSPYNEQFF. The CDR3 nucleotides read TGTGCCAGCAGCTCGGGGACTAGCGGGAGTCCCTACAATGAGCAGTTCTTC.

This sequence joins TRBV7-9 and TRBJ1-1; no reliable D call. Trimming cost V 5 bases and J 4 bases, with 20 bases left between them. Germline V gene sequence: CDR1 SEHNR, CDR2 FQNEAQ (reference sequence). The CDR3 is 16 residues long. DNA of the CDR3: TGTGCCAGCAGCCCTAAGAACCTCGCCGTGGGCACTGAAGCTTTCTTT. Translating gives CASSPKNLAVGTEAFF.

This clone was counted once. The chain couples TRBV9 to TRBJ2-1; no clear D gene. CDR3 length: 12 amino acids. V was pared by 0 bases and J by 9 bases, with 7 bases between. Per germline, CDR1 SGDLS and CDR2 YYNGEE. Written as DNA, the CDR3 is TGTGCCAGCAGCGTAGGGGTAGGTGAGCAGTTCTTC. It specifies CASSVGVGEQFF.

CDR3 sequence reads: CASTEGDLSSYEQYF. The CDR3 nucleotides read TGCGCCAGCACCGAAGGGGACCTCAGCTCCTACGAGCAGTACTTC. The V and J genes are TRBV5-1 and TRBJ2-7; D is tentatively TRBD1 or TRBD2 (5 bases each). Germline V gene lookup returns CDR1 SGHRS and CDR2 YFSETQ. V was clipped by 6 bases and J by 0 bases, with 16 bases between them. The CDR3 spans 15 residues.

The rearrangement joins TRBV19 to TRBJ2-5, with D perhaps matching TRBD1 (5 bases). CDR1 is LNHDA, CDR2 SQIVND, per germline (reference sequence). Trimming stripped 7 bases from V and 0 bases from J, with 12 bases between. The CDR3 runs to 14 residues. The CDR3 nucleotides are TGTGCCAGTACCCCCCCAGGGAACCAAGAGACCCAGTACTTC. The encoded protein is CASTPPGNQETQYF.

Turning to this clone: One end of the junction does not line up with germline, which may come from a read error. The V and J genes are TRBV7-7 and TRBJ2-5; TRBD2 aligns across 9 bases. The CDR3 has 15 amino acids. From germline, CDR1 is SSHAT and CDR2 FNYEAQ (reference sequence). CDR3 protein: CASSQIAGVAETQYF. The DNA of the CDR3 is TGTGCTAGCAGCCAAATAGCGGGAGTAGCAGAGACCCAGTACTTC. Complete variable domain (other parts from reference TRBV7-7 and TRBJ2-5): GAGVSQSPRYKVTKRGQDVTLRCDPISSHATLYWYQQALGQGPEFLTYFNYEAQPDKSGLPSDRFSAERPEGSISTLTIQRTEQRDSAMYRCASSQIAGVAETQYFGPGTRLLVL.

In nucleotides, the CDR3 is TGTGCCATCAGTGAGGGTAGCGGGATCACAGATACGCAGTATTTT. Protein sequence: CAISEGSGITDTQYF. The rearrangement joins TRBV10-3 to TRBJ2-3; 8 bases are a match to TRBD2. V shed 2 bases and J 2 bases; nucleotides not matched to a gene: 3. Germline values: CDR1 ENHRY, CDR2 SYGVKD. The CDR3 has 15 amino acids.

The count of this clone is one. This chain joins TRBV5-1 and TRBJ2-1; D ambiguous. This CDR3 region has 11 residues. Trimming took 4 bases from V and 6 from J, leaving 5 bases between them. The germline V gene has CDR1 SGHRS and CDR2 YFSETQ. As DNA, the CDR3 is TGCGCCAGCAGCGTTAGCAATGAGCAGTTCTTC. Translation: CASSVSNEQFF.

The CDR3 sequence: CASSRTGGIYGYTF. The CDR3 DNA sequence: TGTGCCAGCAGCCGGACAGGGGGCATCTATGGCTACACCTTC. This chain links TRBV27 with TRBJ1-2, with 11 bases lining up with TRBD1. V was clipped by 6 bases and J by 4 bases; unmatched bases: 4. Germline-derived CDR1 and CDR2 are MNHEY and SMNVEV (reference sequence). This CDR3 has 14 residues.

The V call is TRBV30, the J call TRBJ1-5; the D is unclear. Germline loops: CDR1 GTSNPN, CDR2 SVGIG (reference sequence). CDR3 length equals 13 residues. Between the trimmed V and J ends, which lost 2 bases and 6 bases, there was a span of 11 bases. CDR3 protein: CAWSQSLGQPQHF. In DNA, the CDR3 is TGTGCCTGGAGTCAGAGTTTAGGTCAGCCCCAGCATTTT.

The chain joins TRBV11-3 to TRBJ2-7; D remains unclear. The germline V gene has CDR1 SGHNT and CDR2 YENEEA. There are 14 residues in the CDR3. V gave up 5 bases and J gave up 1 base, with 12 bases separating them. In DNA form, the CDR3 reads TGTGCCAGCAGCCCCGGACGGCTGTCCTACGAGCAGTACTTC. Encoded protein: CASSPGRLSYEQYF.

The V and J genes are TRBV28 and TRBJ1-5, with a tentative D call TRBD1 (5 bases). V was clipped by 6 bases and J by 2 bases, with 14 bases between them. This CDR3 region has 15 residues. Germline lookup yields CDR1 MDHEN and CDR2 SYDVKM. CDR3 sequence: CASSASMGGNQPQHF. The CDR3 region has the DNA TGTGCCAGCAGCGCCAGCATGGGGGGCAATCAGCCCCAGCATTTT.

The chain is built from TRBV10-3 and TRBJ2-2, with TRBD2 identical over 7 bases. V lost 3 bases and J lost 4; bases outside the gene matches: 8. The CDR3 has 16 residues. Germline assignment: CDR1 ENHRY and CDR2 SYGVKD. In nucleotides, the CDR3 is TGTGCCATCAGTGATCCTGCGGGGGTTTCCACCGGGGAGCTGTTTTTT. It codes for CAISDPAGVSTGELFF.

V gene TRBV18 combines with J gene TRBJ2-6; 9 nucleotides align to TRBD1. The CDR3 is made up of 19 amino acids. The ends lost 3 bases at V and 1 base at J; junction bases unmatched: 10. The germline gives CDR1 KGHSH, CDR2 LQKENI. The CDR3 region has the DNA TGTGCCAGCTCACCTATCCGGGACAGGGCCCTGTCTGGGGCCAACGTCCTGACTTTC. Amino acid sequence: CASSPIRDRALSGANVLTF.

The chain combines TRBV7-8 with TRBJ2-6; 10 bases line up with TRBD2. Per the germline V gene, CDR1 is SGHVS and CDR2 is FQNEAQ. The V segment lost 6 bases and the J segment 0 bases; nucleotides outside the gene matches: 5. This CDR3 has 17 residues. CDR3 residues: CASRLAGSISGANVLTF. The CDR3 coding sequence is TGTGCCAGCAGACTAGCGGGATCAATCTCTGGGGCCAACGTCCTGACTTTC.